This T cell receptor (beta chain) appears in the sequencing data of a study of spatial heterogeneity in lung cancer. The time point denotes: blood at routine non-recurrence follow-up after resection. TCRdb analysed the 5' RACE reads with MiXCR anew, one entry per CDR3 protein. The sample holds 17,000 or so distinct CDR3 sequences, 8% to 10% seen once. The TCR sequence derives from a female donor with early-stage non-small cell lung cancer. The sample in question was PBMCs, obtained at follow-up.

Here the CDR3 reads CASSPQVDYNEQFF. CDR3 DNA sequence: TGTGCCAGCAGCCCGCAGGTGGATTACAATGAGCAGTTCTTC. J is TRBJ2-1 and V is TRBV7-2; D not certain. The V end was cut by 5 bases, the J end by 4 bases, with 12 bases between. Germline lookup yields CDR1 SGHTA and CDR2 FQGNSA. The CDR3 consists of 14 residues.